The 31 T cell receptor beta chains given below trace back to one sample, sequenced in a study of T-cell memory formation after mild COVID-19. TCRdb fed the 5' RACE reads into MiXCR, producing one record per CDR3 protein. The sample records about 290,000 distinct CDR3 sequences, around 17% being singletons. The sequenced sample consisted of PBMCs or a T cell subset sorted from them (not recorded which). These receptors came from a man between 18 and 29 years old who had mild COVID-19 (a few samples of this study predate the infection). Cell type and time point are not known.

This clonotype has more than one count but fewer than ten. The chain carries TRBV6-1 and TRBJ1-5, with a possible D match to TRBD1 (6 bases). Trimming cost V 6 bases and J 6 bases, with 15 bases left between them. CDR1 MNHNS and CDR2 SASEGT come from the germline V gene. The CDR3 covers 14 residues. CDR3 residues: CASRERWGAQPQHF. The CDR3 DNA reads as TGTGCCAGCAGGGAGCGGTGGGGGGCTCAGCCCCAGCATTTT.

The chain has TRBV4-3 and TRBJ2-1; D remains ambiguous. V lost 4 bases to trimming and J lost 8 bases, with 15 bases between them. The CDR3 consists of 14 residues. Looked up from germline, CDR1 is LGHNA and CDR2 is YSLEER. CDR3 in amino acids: CASSLQAGPHEQFF. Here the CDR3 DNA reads TGCGCCAGCAGCCTCCAAGCTGGACCTCATGAGCAGTTCTTC.

CDR3 DNA sequence: TGTGCCAGCAGTTATCCATCCTCTTACTCAAGACTAGCGGGGGGGCGTCAAGATACGCAGTATTTT. As protein: CASSYPSSYSRLAGGRQDTQYF. The V call is TRBV6-2 or TRBV6-3, the J call TRBJ2-3; 14 nucleotides match TRBD2. The CDR3 is 22 amino acids. V lost 3 bases and J lost 5; bases outside the gene matches: 22. CDR1 and CDR2 from the germline V gene are MNHEY and SVGEGT.

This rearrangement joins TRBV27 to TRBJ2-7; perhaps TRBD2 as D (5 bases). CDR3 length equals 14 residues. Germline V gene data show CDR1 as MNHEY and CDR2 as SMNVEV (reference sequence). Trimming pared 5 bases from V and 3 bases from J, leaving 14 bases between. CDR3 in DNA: TGTGCCAGCAGTCCTAAAGGTCGGGACTACGAGCAGTACTTC. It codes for CASSPKGRDYEQYF.

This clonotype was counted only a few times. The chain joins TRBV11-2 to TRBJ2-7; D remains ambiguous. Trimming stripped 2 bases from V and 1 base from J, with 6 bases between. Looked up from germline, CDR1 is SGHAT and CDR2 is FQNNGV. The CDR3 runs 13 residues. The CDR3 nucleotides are TGTGCCAGCAGCTTACTCAGATCCTACGAGCAGTACTTC. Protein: CASSLLRSYEQYF.

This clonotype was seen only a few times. The CDR3 DNA follows: TGTGCCAGCAGCCAGGTTATGCCCGAGGAGCTGTTTTTT. Translating gives CASSQVMPEELFF. J is TRBJ2-2 and V is TRBV4-2; D unresolved. This CDR3 spans 13 amino acids. Germline-derived CDR1 and CDR2 are LGHNA and YNFKEQ. Trimming cost V 3 bases and J 10 bases, with 12 bases left between them.

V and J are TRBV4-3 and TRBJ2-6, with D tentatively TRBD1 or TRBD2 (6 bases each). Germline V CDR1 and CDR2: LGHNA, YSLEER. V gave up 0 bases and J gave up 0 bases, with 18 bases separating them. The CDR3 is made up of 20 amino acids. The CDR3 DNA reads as TGCGCCAGCAGCCAAGAAGCAGGAGGGGGGATGGGCTCTGGGGCCAACGTCCTGACTTTC. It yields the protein CASSQEAGGGMGSGANVLTF.

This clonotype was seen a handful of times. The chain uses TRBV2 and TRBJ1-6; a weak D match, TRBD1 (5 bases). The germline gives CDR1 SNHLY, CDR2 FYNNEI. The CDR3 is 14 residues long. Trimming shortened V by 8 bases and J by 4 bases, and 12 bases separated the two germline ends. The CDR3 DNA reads TGTGCCAGCGGGACCCAGGATTATAATTCACCCCTCCACTTT. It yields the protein CASGTQDYNSPLHF. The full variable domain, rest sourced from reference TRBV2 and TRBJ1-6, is EPEVTQTPSHQVTQMGQEVILRCVPISNHLYFYWYRQILGQKVEFLVSFYNNEISEKSEIFDDQFSVERPDGSNFTLKIRSTKLEDSAMYFCASGTQDYNSPLHFGNGTRLTVT.

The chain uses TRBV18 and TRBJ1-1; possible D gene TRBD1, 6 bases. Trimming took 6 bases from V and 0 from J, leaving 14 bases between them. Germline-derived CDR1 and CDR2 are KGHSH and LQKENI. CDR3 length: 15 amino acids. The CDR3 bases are TGTGCCAGCTCGCCTGTGGACAGCGTGAACACTGAAGCTTTCTTT. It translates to CASSPVDSVNTEAFF.

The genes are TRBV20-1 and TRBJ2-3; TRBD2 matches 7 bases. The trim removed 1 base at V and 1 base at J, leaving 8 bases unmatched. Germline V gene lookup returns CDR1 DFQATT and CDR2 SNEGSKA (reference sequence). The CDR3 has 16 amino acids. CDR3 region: CSARAPGAGRTDTQYF. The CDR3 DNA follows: TGCAGTGCTAGAGCCCCGGGAGCGGGACGCACAGATACGCAGTATTTT.

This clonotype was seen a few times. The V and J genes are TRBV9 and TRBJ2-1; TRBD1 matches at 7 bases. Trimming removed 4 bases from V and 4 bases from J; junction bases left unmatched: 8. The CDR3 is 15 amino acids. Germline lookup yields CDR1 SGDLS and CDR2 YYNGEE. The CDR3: CASSLRGLGYNEQFF. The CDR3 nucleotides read TGTGCCAGCAGCCTCAGGGGGTTAGGGTACAATGAGCAGTTCTTC.

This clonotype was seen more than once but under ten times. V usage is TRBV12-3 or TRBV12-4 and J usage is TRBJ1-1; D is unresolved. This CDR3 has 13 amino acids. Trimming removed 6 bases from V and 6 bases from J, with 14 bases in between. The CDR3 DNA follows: TGTGCCAGCAGGCGAGGGAGCGGCCCTGAAGCTTTCTTT. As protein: CASRRGSGPEAFF.

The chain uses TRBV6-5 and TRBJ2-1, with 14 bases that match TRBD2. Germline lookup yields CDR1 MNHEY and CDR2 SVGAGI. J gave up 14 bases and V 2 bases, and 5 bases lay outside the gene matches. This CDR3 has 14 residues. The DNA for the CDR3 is TGTGCCAGCAGTTACGGGACTAGCGGGGGCGCGGAGTTCTTC. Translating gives CASSYGTSGGAEFF.

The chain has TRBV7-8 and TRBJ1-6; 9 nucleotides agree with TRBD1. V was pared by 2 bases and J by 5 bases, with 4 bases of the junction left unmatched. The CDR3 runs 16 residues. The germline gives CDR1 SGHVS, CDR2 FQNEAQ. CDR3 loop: CASSLLGQGNNSPLHF. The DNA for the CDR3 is TGTGCCAGCAGCTTACTGGGACAGGGTAATAATTCACCCCTCCACTTT.

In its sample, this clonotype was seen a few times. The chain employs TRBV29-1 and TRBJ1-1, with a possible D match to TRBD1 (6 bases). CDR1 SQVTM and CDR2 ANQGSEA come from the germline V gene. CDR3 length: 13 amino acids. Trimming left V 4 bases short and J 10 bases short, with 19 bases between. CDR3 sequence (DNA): TGCAGCGTTGTCTCGGCAGGGGTTCGGGGAGCTTTCTTT. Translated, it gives CSVVSAGVRGAFF.

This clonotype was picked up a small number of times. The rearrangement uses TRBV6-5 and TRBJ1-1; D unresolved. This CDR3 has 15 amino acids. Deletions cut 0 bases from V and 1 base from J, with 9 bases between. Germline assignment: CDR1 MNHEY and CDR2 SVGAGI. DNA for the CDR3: TGTGCCAGCAGTTACTCGCCTTGGAAGAACACTGAAGCTTTCTTT. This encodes CASSYSPWKNTEAFF.

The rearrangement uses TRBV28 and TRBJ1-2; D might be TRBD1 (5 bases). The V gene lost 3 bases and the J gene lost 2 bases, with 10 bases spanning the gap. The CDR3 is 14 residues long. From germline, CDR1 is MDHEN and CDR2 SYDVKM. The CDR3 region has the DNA TGTGCCAGCAGTTTCATGGGACTAAACTATGGCTACACCTTC. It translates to CASSFMGLNYGYTF.

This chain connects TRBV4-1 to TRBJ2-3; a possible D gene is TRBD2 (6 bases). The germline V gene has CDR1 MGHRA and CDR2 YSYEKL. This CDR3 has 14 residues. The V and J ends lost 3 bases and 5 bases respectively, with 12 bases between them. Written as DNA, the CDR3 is TGCGCCAGCAGCCAGGGGGGTTGGGGAGATACGCAGTATTTT. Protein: CASSQGGWGDTQYF.

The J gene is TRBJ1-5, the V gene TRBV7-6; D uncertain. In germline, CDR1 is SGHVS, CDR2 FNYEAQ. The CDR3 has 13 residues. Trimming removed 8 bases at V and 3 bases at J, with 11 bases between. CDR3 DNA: TGTGCCAGCGCCGACGGAAACAATCAGCCCCAGCATTTT. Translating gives CASADGNNQPQHF.

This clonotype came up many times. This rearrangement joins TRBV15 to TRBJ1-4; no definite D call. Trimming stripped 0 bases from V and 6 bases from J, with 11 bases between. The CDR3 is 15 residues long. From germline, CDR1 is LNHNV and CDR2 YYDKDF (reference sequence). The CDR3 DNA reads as TGTGCCACCAGCAGAGATAAGGGCTGGGATGAAAAACTGTTTTTT. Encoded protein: CATSRDKGWDEKLFF.

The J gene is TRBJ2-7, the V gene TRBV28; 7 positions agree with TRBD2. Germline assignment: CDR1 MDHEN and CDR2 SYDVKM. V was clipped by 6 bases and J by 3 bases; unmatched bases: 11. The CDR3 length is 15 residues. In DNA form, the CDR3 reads TGTGCCAGCAGCTCCCAAGGGAGGGCCCTCTACGAGCAGTACGTC. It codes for CASSSQGRALYEQYV.

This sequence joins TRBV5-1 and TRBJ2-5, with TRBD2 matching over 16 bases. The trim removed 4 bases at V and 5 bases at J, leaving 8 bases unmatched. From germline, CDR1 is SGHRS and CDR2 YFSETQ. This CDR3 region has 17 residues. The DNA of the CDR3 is TGCGCCAGCAGCCTGGGGACTAGCGGGGGGGCCAAGGAGACCCAGTACTTC. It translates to CASSLGTSGGAKETQYF.

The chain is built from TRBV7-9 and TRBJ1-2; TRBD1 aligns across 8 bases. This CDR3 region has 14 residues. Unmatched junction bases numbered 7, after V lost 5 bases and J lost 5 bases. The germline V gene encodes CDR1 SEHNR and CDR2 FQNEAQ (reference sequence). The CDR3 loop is CASSAAGTGYGYTF. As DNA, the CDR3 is TGTGCCAGCAGCGCCGCCGGGACAGGATATGGCTACACCTTC.

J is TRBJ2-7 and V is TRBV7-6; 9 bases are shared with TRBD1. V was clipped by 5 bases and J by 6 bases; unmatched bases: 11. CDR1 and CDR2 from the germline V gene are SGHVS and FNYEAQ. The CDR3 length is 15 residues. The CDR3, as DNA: TGTGCCAGCAGCAGCGCGGGACAGGGTTTCCTCGAGCAGTACTTC. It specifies CASSSAGQGFLEQYF.

Here the CDR3 reads CASSQAHGAAGELFF. DNA of the CDR3: TGCGCCAGCAGCCAAGCCCATGGGGCGGCCGGGGAGCTGTTTTTT. The chain employs TRBV4-3 and TRBJ2-2; D possibly corresponds to TRBD1 (5 bases). The V gene's germline CDR1 is LGHNA and CDR2 YSLEER. Trimming took off 1 base at V and 6 bases at J, with 12 bases between the two ends. The CDR3 length is 15 residues.

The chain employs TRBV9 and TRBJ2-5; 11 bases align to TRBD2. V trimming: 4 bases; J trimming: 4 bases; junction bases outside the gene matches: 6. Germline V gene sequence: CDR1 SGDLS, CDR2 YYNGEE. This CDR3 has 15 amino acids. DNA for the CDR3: TGTGCCAGCAGCCTATGGACTAGCGGGCGAGAGACCCAGTACTTC. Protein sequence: CASSLWTSGRETQYF.

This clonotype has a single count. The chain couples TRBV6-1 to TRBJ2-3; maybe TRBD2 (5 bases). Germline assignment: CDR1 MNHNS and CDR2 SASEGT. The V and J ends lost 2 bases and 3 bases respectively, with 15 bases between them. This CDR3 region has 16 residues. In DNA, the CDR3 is TGTGCCAGCAGTGAACTCCCCGGCCTAGCTACAGATACGCAGTATTTT. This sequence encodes CASSELPGLATDTQYF.

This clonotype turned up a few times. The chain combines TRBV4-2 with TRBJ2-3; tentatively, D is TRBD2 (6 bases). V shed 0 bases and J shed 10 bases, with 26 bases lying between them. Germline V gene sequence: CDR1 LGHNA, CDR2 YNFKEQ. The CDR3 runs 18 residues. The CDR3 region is CASSQDSYGDWMVEAQYF. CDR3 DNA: TGTGCCAGCAGCCAAGATAGTTACGGGGACTGGATGGTTGAGGCGCAGTATTTT.

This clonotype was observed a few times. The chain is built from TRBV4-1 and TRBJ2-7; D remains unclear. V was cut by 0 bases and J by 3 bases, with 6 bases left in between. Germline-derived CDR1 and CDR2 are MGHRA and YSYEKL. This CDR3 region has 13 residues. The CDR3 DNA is TGCGCCAGCAGCCAAGATAAGGGCTACGAGCAGTACTTC. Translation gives CASSQDKGYEQYF.

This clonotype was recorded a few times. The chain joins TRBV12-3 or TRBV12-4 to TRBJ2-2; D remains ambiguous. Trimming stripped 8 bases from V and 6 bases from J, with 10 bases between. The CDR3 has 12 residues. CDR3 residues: CASVSRSGELFF. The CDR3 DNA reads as TGTGCCAGCGTATCTCGGTCCGGGGAGCTGTTTTTT.

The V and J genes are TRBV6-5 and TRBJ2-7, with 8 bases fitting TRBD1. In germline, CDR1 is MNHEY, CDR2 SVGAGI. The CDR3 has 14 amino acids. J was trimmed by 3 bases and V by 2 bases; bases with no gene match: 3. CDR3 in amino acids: CASSYHRGDYEQYV. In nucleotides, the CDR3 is TGTGCCAGCAGTTACCACAGGGGGGACTACGAGCAGTACGTC.